A single sample is the source of the 23 T cell receptor beta chains below, sequenced in a study of T cells in Graves' hyperthyroidism and ophthalmopathy. The source material, RNA transcripts, was used to amplify TCR beta CDR3 regions. First-round RT-PCR of the TCR CDR3 relied on the HTBI primer set. Via MiXCR, TCRdb re-called the multiplex PCR reads, giving one row per CDR3 protein. The data hold more than 600,000 distinct CDR3 sequences, with around 17% observed a single time. Material: blood. All receptors derive from a man aged 18 to 30 with Graves' hyperthyroidism.

This clonotype was found a few times. The V gene is TRBV6-1, the J gene TRBJ2-2; 10 positions match TRBD2. CDR1 and CDR2 from the germline V gene are MNHNS and SASEGT. With V trimmed by 8 bases and J by 4 bases, 10 bases remained unmatched. The CDR3 extends over 16 amino acids. The CDR3 DNA reads TGTGCCAGCCATAAAGCGGGAGGGGTCCGCACCGGGGAGCTGTTTTTT. It encodes CASHKAGGVRTGELFF.

Many counts were recorded for this clonotype. The rearrangement uses TRBV3-1 and TRBJ2-7; TRBD2 aligns across 11 bases. The CDR3 spans 15 residues. Germline assignment: CDR1 LGHDT and CDR2 YNNKEL (reference sequence). J was trimmed by 6 bases and V by 4 bases; bases with no gene match: 8. CDR3 sequence (DNA): TGTGCCAGCAGCCCCGGGACTAGCGGTCCCGGCGAGCAGTACTTC. Its translation is CASSPGTSGPGEQYF.

This clonotype was recorded at least ten times. The chain uses TRBV28 and TRBJ2-3, with 9 bases fitting TRBD1. From germline, CDR1 is MDHEN and CDR2 SYDVKM. The length of the CDR3 is 15 residues. With 5 bases clipped from V and 4 bases from J, the junction kept 7 bases outside the gene matches. The CDR3 coding sequence is TGTGCCAGCAGTAAACAGGGGGCGCTCGCAGATACGCAGTATTTT. It translates to CASSKQGALADTQYF.

This clonotype was found many times. V usage is TRBV30 and J usage is TRBJ2-7; D uncertain. CDR1 and CDR2 (germline): GTSNPN, SVGIG (reference sequence). The CDR3 consists of 13 residues. V was shortened by 0 bases and J by 6 bases, with 12 bases between the two germline ends. For the CDR3, the DNA is TGTGCCTGGAGTGTACCGGGTAAGGGCGAGCAGTACTTC. It specifies CAWSVPGKGEQYF.

This sequence joins TRBV20-1 and TRBJ1-5; D remains ambiguous. The CDR3 consists of 12 residues. CDR1 is DFQATT, CDR2 SNEGSKA, per germline (reference sequence). V lost 6 bases, J lost 2 bases, and 8 bases lay in between. The CDR3 region is CSAKNGNQPQHF. Written as DNA, the CDR3 is TGCAGTGCGAAAAATGGCAATCAGCCCCAGCATTTT.

This clonotype was counted ten times or more. V is TRBV28 and J is TRBJ2-2; unclear D gene. The CDR3 loop spans 12 amino acids. The ends were cut back, 10 bases at V and 6 bases at J, with 12 bases in the middle. Germline assignment: CDR1 MDHEN and CDR2 SYDVKM. This CDR3 is CAIRPRAGELFF. Written as DNA, the CDR3 is TGTGCCATCAGGCCTCGTGCCGGGGAGCTGTTTTTT.

This clonotype was recorded many times. The rearrangement uses TRBV7-2 and TRBJ2-7; D gene unclear. CDR3 size: 14 residues. From germline, CDR1 is SGHTA and CDR2 FQGNSA. Trimming took off 0 bases at V and 1 base at J, with 7 bases between the two ends. The CDR3 sequence: CASSLAGFSYEQYF. The CDR3 nucleotides read TGTGCCAGCAGCTTAGCGGGCTTTTCCTACGAGCAGTACTTC.

CDR3 residues: CASSYSQGPMNTEAFF. The DNA of the CDR3 is TGTGCCAGCAGTTACTCGCAGGGGCCAATGAACACTGAAGCTTTCTTT. The gene calls are TRBV6-5 and TRBJ1-1; D perhaps matches TRBD1 (6 bases). The CDR3 is 16 amino acids. With 0 bases removed from V and 0 bases from J, the gap between germline ends came to 11 bases. Germline loops: CDR1 MNHEY, CDR2 SVGAGI.

Ten or more counts support this clonotype. This chain links TRBV24-1 with TRBJ2-1; 12 bases agree with TRBD2. V shed 4 bases and J 2 bases; nucleotides not matched to a gene: 5. The CDR3 is made up of 17 amino acids. CDR1 and CDR2 (germline): KGHDR, SFDVKD. The CDR3 nucleotides read TGTGCCACCAGTGACACTGGACTAGCGGGAACCTACAATGAGCAGTTCTTC. This gives the protein CATSDTGLAGTYNEQFF.

At least ten counts were recorded for this clonotype. The chain is built from TRBV9 and TRBJ2-2; 7 bases map to TRBD1. The CDR3 loop spans 15 amino acids. CDR1 SGDLS and CDR2 YYNGEE come from the germline V gene. V gave up 0 bases and J gave up 5 bases; unmatched junction bases: 4. CDR3: CASSVGQGWTGELFF. The CDR3 coding sequence is TGTGCCAGCAGCGTAGGACAGGGTTGGACCGGGGAGCTGTTTTTT.

J is TRBJ2-3 and V is TRBV9; tentative D call: TRBD2 (5 bases). The CDR3 runs 15 residues. Trimming left V 0 bases short and J 1 base short, with 9 bases between. CDR1 is SGDLS and CDR2 is YYNGEE in the germline V gene. The CDR3 sequence: CASSVEEGRTDTQYF. The CDR3 DNA sequence: TGTGCCAGCAGCGTAGAAGAGGGCCGCACAGATACGCAGTATTTT.

The chain employs TRBV30 and TRBJ1-5, with 7 bases matching TRBD1. V was pared by 2 bases and J by 9 bases, with 10 bases of the junction left unmatched. CDR1 is GTSNPN, CDR2 SVGIG, per germline (reference sequence). The CDR3 runs 14 residues. This CDR3 is CAWSKGGGGGPQHF. CDR3 in DNA: TGTGCCTGGAGTAAAGGGGGAGGGGGCGGGCCCCAGCATTTT.

This clonotype was observed at least ten times. V is TRBV2 and J is TRBJ2-5; no clear D. CDR1 is SNHLY and CDR2 is FYNNEI in the germline V gene. Between the trimmed V and J ends, which lost 4 bases and 4 bases, there was a span of 10 bases. The CDR3 runs 13 residues. As DNA, the CDR3 is TGTGCCAGCAGTGCCCTAGAATTAGAGACCCAGTACTTC. It is translated as CASSALELETQYF.

V gene TRBV27 combines with J gene TRBJ1-1; 7 bases match TRBD1. In germline, CDR1 is MNHEY, CDR2 SMNVEV (reference sequence). The length of the CDR3 is 14 residues. V trimming: 4 bases; J trimming: 1 base; junction bases outside the gene matches: 3. The CDR3 here is CASSWDSSNTEAFF. The CDR3 bases are TGTGCCAGCAGTTGGGACAGTTCGAACACTGAAGCTTTCTTT.

The CDR3 bases are TGTGCCAGCTTTGGGGGGACAGGGGCCAACGTCCTGACTTTC. Protein product: CASFGGTGANVLTF. This rearrangement joins TRBV27 to TRBJ2-6, with D tentatively TRBD1 or TRBD2 (6 bases each). CDR3 length: 14 amino acids. V was clipped by 8 bases and J by 4 bases, with 12 bases between them. The germline CDR1 and CDR2 sequences are MNHEY and SMNVEV (reference sequence).

The rearrangement joins TRBV28 to TRBJ2-5; no reliable D call. The CDR3 totals 14 residues. Germline lookup yields CDR1 MDHEN and CDR2 SYDVKM. V lost 3 bases and J lost 4, with 12 bases in between. The CDR3 region is CASSFPPMGETQYF. CDR3 coding DNA: TGTGCCAGCAGTTTTCCCCCCATGGGAGAGACCCAGTACTTC.

There are a few counts of this clonotype. The chain carries TRBV5-1 and TRBJ2-5; a possible D gene is TRBD2 (6 bases). The CDR3 extends over 12 amino acids. V gave up 4 bases and J gave up 13 bases, with 17 bases separating them. Germline lookup yields CDR1 SGHRS and CDR2 YFSETQ. The CDR3 spells CASSVGPGEWYF. In nucleotides, the CDR3 is TGCGCCAGCAGCGTCGGCCCGGGGGAATGGTACTTC.

The V gene is TRBV5-1, the J gene TRBJ2-1, with TRBD2 identical over 10 bases. This CDR3 has 16 residues. The germline gives CDR1 SGHRS, CDR2 YFSETQ. The V segment lost 0 bases and the J segment 9 bases; nucleotides outside the gene matches: 9. The CDR3 spells CASSLGLLAGQAEQFF. DNA for the CDR3: TGCGCCAGCAGCTTGGGGTTACTAGCGGGGCAGGCTGAGCAGTTCTTC.

The sample holds a few counts of this clonotype. The chain carries TRBV2 and TRBJ2-3; 10 bases align to TRBD1. Germline CDR1 and CDR2: SNHLY and FYNNEI. V was pared by 7 bases and J by 0 bases, with 13 bases of the junction left unmatched. The CDR3 is 18 residues long. CDR3 protein: CASTREEGQGSSTDTQYF. CDR3 DNA: TGTGCCAGCACTCGGGAGGAGGGACAGGGGTCTAGCACAGATACGCAGTATTTT.

This clonotype appeared a few times. V and J are TRBV27 and TRBJ2-2; no clear D gene. The CDR3 covers 14 residues. Germline lookup yields CDR1 MNHEY and CDR2 SMNVEV (reference sequence). V dropped 2 bases and J dropped 0 bases, with 4 bases sitting between them. CDR3 sequence (DNA): TGTGCCAGCAGTTTAGCCCCGAACACCGGGGAGCTGTTTTTT. This translates into CASSLAPNTGELFF.

At least ten counts were recorded for this clonotype. The chain combines TRBV28 with TRBJ2-7, with 8 bases fitting TRBD1. The CDR3 contains 16 residues. The J segment lost 4 bases and the V segment lost 4 bases, leaving 12 bases of the junction unmatched. CDR1 and CDR2 (germline): MDHEN, SYDVKM. CDR3 in DNA: TGTGCCAGCAGTTCCCCTTACACAGGGGGATCGTACGAGCAGTACTTC. Translation: CASSSPYTGGSYEQYF.

This clonotype showed up just a few times. This chain connects TRBV6-5 to TRBJ1-1; tentative D call: TRBD1 (5 bases). The CDR3 has 15 residues. Per the germline V gene, CDR1 is MNHEY and CDR2 is SVGAGI. V was cut by 4 bases and J by 6 bases, with 18 bases left in between. CDR3 bases: TGTGCCAGCAGTTCCGACAGAAGTGGAGTCCCTGAAGCTTTCTTT. It is translated as CASSSDRSGVPEAFF.

In DNA form, the CDR3 reads TGCGCCAGCAGTGAAATACCCTACAATGAGCAGTTCTTC. Its translation is CASSEIPYNEQFF. This chain connects TRBV5-1 to TRBJ2-1; D is undetermined. V lost 5 bases, J lost 2 bases, and 8 bases lay in between. Germline assignment: CDR1 SGHRS and CDR2 YFSETQ. This CDR3 region has 13 residues.